The 27 T cell receptor beta chains presented below share a single source sample, sequenced in a study of blood T cells in healthy people across ages. PCR was performed a second time for about 7 to 11 cycles using a sample-barcoded 5' primer and a J-beta primer mix. TCRdb passed the 5' RACE reads through MiXCR, listing each CDR3 protein once. Of 1.2 million to 1.5 million distinct CDR3 sequences in the sample, approximately 40% were seen once. Sample: blood. Source of these receptors: a woman younger than 30 in good health.

This clonotype was observed at least ten times. This sequence joins TRBV10-3 and TRBJ1-4; 8 bases line up with TRBD1. The CDR3 runs 16 residues. After removal of 6 bases from V and 2 bases from J, the junction contained 8 bases not matched to a gene. The germline CDR1 and CDR2 sequences are ENHRY and SYGVKD. The CDR3 DNA is TGTGCCATCAGGGACGACAGGGGCGTTACTAATGAAAAACTGTTTTTT. Translated: CAIRDDRGVTNEKLFF.

This sequence joins TRBV20-1 and TRBJ2-4; 7 bases are shared with TRBD2. The CDR3 runs to 14 residues. Germline lookup yields CDR1 DFQATT and CDR2 SNEGSKA (reference sequence). Trimming cost V 4 bases and J 1 base; bases outside gene matches: 4. CDR3 sequence reads: CSAKAGEAKNIQYF. The CDR3 nucleotides are TGCAGTGCTAAGGCGGGAGAGGCCAAAAACATTCAGTACTTC.

J is TRBJ1-1 and V is TRBV4-2; D unresolved. V dropped 8 bases and J dropped 1 base, with 17 bases sitting between them. CDR3 size: 15 residues. CDR1 and CDR2 (germline): LGHNA, YNFKEQ. The CDR3 DNA follows: TGTGCCAGCGTTCCCTCGGGCGGAGGGAACACTGAAGCTTTCTTT. This sequence encodes CASVPSGGGNTEAFF.

Comments on this clonotype: This could be a read error, since a much larger clone is one nucleotide away. This rearrangement joins TRBV25-1 to TRBJ2-1; 7 positions match TRBD1. Trimming removed 3 bases from V and 10 bases from J; junction bases left unmatched: 6. CDR3 length: 13 residues. Germline lookup yields CDR1 MGHDK and CDR2 SYGVNS. The CDR3 reads CASSDLDRYEQFF. Written as DNA, the CDR3 is TGTGCCAGCAGTGATTTGGACAGGTACGAGCAGTTCTTC.

This clonotype was counted between two and nine times. The chain links TRBV3-1 to TRBJ2-5; no clear D gene. This CDR3 has 15 residues. Trimming left V 0 bases short and J 3 bases short, with 11 bases between. CDR1 and CDR2 (germline): LGHDT, YNNKEL (reference sequence). CDR3 sequence: CASSQDWLGKETQYF. As DNA, the CDR3 is TGTGCCAGCAGCCAAGATTGGCTGGGAAAAGAGACCCAGTACTTC.

The chain employs TRBV4-2 and TRBJ2-1, with TRBD2 matching over 14 bases. The V and J ends lost 0 bases and 4 bases, in that order; junction bases with no gene match: 11. There are 20 residues in the CDR3. Germline V gene sequence: CDR1 LGHNA, CDR2 YNFKEQ. CDR3 DNA sequence: TGTGCCAGCAGCCAAGATAGGGGACTAGCGGGAGTTTCGCGATACAATGAGCAGTTCTTC. It translates to CASSQDRGLAGVSRYNEQFF.

As regards this clonotype: Since no conserved phenylalanine or tryptophan closes the CDR3, a read error is the likely cause. V is TRBV28 and J is TRBJ2-5; the D is unclear. The CDR3 is made up of 15 amino acids. Germline V gene lookup returns CDR1 MDHEN and CDR2 SYDVKM. The V end was cut by 6 bases, the J end by 1 base, with 15 bases between. DNA for the CDR3: TGTGCCAGCAGAGCTAGTCGGGTCCCCCAAGAGACCCAGTACCTC. Translating it yields CASRASRVPQETQYL.

This clonotype has a single count. This chain connects TRBV9 to TRBJ1-2; D possibly corresponds to TRBD1 (6 bases). The length of the CDR3 is 17 residues. V was pared by 3 bases and J by 4 bases, with 22 bases between. Looked up from germline, CDR1 is SGDLS and CDR2 is YYNGEE. In nucleotides, the CDR3 is TGTGCCAGCAGCGCAAAATTATCGACAGGATTCGGCTATGGCTACACCTTC. Translating it yields CASSAKLSTGFGYGYTF.

This clonotype has a handful of counts. The V call is TRBV20-1, the J call TRBJ2-1, with 12 bases aligning to TRBD2. Germline V gives CDR1 DFQATT, CDR2 SNEGSKA (reference sequence). The V gene end was trimmed by 2 bases and the J gene end by 3 bases; junction bases not matched to a gene: 8. This CDR3 is 17 amino acids long. CDR3 region: CSARLTSGRFDYNEQFF. The CDR3 DNA follows: TGCAGTGCTAGATTGACTAGCGGGAGATTTGACTACAATGAGCAGTTCTTC.

The rearrangement joins TRBV7-2 to TRBJ2-7; the match to TRBD2 covers 9 bases. The V and J ends lost 3 bases and 5 bases, in that order; junction bases with no gene match: 11. Per germline, CDR1 SGHTA and CDR2 FQGNSA. The CDR3 spans 16 residues. In DNA form, the CDR3 reads TGTGCCAGCAGCTTCTTTCCCCTAGCGGGATCCAACGAGCAGTACTTC. As protein: CASSFFPLAGSNEQYF. The full variable domain, completed using reference TRBV7-2 and TRBJ2-7, is GAGVSQSPSNKVTEKGKDVELRCDPISGHTALYWYRQSLGQGLEFLIYFQGNSAPDKSGLPSDRFSAERTGGSVSTLTIQRTQQEDSAVYLCASSFFPLAGSNEQYFGPGTRLTVT.

The rearrangement joins TRBV27 to TRBJ1-1; TRBD1 is a possible D gene (6 bases). The ends were cut back, 6 bases at V and 4 bases at J, with 18 bases in the middle. CDR1 is MNHEY, CDR2 SMNVEV, per germline (reference sequence). This CDR3 is 15 amino acids long. CDR3 nucleotide sequence: TGTGCCAGCAGCCTAAGGGGGGGGCCGGGCACTGAAGCTTTCTTT. Residues: CASSLRGGPGTEAFF.

This clonotype occurred a few times. V usage is TRBV7-9 and J usage is TRBJ1-2; D is ambiguous. The ends were cut back, 3 bases at V and 6 bases at J, with 14 bases in the middle. Germline CDR1 reads SEHNR; CDR2 reads FQNEAQ (reference sequence). CDR3 length: 14 residues. The CDR3, as DNA: TGTGCCAGCAGCTTCCCCCTTACGGAGAATGGCTACACCTTC. Translation gives CASSFPLTENGYTF.

A few counts support this clonotype. V and J are TRBV15 and TRBJ2-4, with D tentatively TRBD1 (5 bases). The end of the DNA fits TRBJ2-7 better, so the J call may be wrong. Germline CDR1 and CDR2: LNHNV and YYDKDF (reference sequence). The CDR3 extends over 14 amino acids. The CDR3 here is CATSSTGRDYEQYF. In DNA, the CDR3 is TGTGCCACCAGCAGCACAGGCAGGGACTACGAGCAGTACTTC.

The rearrangement joins TRBV6-5 to TRBJ1-1; no firm D call. Trimming left V 6 bases short and J 5 bases short, with 16 bases between. The CDR3 runs to 14 residues. From germline, CDR1 is MNHEY and CDR2 SVGAGI. The CDR3 DNA follows: TGTGCCAGCAGGCCCGATAATACGTGGACTGAAGCTTTCTTT. Protein product: CASRPDNTWTEAFF.

The rearrangement links TRBV10-3 to TRBJ2-1, with TRBD2 as a possible D gene (5 bases). This CDR3 has 13 residues. Deletions cut 11 bases from V and 4 bases from J, with 15 bases between. The germline gives CDR1 ENHRY, CDR2 SYGVKD. This CDR3 reads CAAAGDIYNEQFF. Here the CDR3 DNA reads TGTGCCGCCGCCGGGGATATTTACAATGAGCAGTTCTTC.

This clonotype turned up a few times. The chain joins TRBV6-1 to TRBJ2-7; TRBD2 aligns across 10 bases. The CDR3 runs 16 residues. Germline loops: CDR1 MNHNS, CDR2 SASEGT. V lost 7 bases, J lost 0 bases, and 9 bases stayed unmatched. The CDR3 region is CASKDLLAGSSYEQYF. CDR3 sequence (DNA): TGTGCCAGCAAAGACTTACTAGCGGGGAGCTCCTACGAGCAGTACTTC.

The V call is TRBV5-1, the J call TRBJ2-7; D ambiguous. This CDR3 has 15 amino acids. Trimming pared 3 bases from V and 0 bases from J, leaving 13 bases between. Germline V gene sequence: CDR1 SGHRS, CDR2 YFSETQ. In DNA, the CDR3 is TGCGCCAGCAGCTCAACCACGGAGAGCTCCTACGAGCAGTACTTC. It translates to CASSSTTESSYEQYF.

The chain has TRBV6-2 or TRBV6-3 and TRBJ1-5; a possible D gene is TRBD1 (5 bases). The CDR3 has 11 residues. The ends were cut back, 5 bases at V and 9 bases at J, with 8 bases in the middle. The V gene's germline CDR1 is MNHEY and CDR2 SVGEGT. The CDR3 DNA reads TGTGCCAGCAGTGACAGTCCGCCCCAGCATTTT. This sequence encodes CASSDSPPQHF.

The rearrangement joins TRBV3-1 to TRBJ2-3; 8 positions agree with TRBD2. Per the germline V gene, CDR1 is LGHDT and CDR2 is YNNKEL (reference sequence). J was trimmed by 7 bases and V by 3 bases; bases with no gene match: 9. CDR3 length: 15 amino acids. DNA of the CDR3: TGTGCCAGCAGCCACCTAGCGGGTGAGCGGTATACGCAGTATTTT. It encodes CASSHLAGERYTQYF.

The chain is built from TRBV20-1 and TRBJ2-3; 7 bases match TRBD2. J gave up 0 bases and V 3 bases, and 15 bases lay outside the gene matches. The germline V gene has CDR1 DFQATT and CDR2 SNEGSKA (reference sequence). The CDR3 is made up of 18 amino acids. The CDR3 loop reads CSARRRAQRGLSTDTQYF. The CDR3 DNA reads TGCAGTGCTAGGAGGCGAGCCCAGCGGGGCCTTAGCACAGATACGCAGTATTTT.

Turning to this clonotype: A read error may produce the germline difference seen at one junction end. The chain carries TRBV6-5 and TRBJ1-5; unclear D gene. The germline V gene has CDR1 MNHEY and CDR2 SVGAGI. The CDR3 contains 13 residues. The CDR3 DNA sequence: TGTACCAGCAGTTACGGAGAAAATCAGCCCCAGCATTTT. Translating it yields CTSSYGENQPQHF.

The rearrangement joins TRBV13 to TRBJ2-3; D not certain. Germline lookup yields CDR1 PRHDT and CDR2 FYEKMQ (reference sequence). The V end was cut by 0 bases, the J end by 4 bases, with 11 bases between. This CDR3 comprises 15 residues. In DNA form, the CDR3 reads TGTGCCAGCAGCTTAGGTGGACGTTCACCAGATACGCAGTATTTT. Amino acid sequence: CASSLGGRSPDTQYF.

This rearrangement joins TRBV6-6 to TRBJ2-4; either TRBD1 or TRBD2 may fit D (5 bases each). V gave up 4 bases and J gave up 13 bases, with 20 bases separating them. Germline V gene sequence: CDR1 MNHNY, CDR2 SVGAGI (reference sequence). CDR3 length equals 14 residues. DNA for the CDR3: TGTGCCAGCAGTTTCGCTCCCGGGACCGGGGAGCAGTACTTC. It translates to CASSFAPGTGEQYF.

The V and J genes are TRBV6-1 and TRBJ2-5; D not certain. Germline CDR1 and CDR2: MNHNS and SASEGT. The V end lost 7 bases, the J end lost 5 bases, and 20 bases lay between the germline ends. There are 15 residues in the CDR3. DNA of the CDR3: TGTGCCAGCAACGAACCCAAAGAGGCCTCGGAGACCCAGTACTTC. The encoded protein is CASNEPKEASETQYF.

The sample holds one count of this clonotype. The DNA for the CDR3 is TGTGCCAGCAGTGGATGGGGGACAGGGGATGGCTACACCTTC. Translation: CASSGWGTGDGYTF. The chain employs TRBV2 and TRBJ1-2, with 10 bases lining up with TRBD1. The germline V gene has CDR1 SNHLY and CDR2 FYNNEI. V was pared by 4 bases and J by 6 bases, with 5 bases of the junction left unmatched. CDR3 length: 14 amino acids. The full variable domain, rest sourced from reference TRBV2 and TRBJ1-2, is EPEVTQTPSHQVTQMGQEVILRCVPISNHLYFYWYRQILGQKVEFLVSFYNNEISEKSEIFDDQFSVERPDGSNFTLKIRSTKLEDSAMYFCASSGWGTGDGYTFGSGTRLTVV.

At least ten counts were recorded for this clonotype. The chain carries TRBV28 and TRBJ2-1; D is unclear. V was cut by 9 bases and J by 0 bases, with 6 bases left in between. Germline assignment: CDR1 MDHEN and CDR2 SYDVKM. The CDR3 consists of 12 residues. This chain's CDR3 is CASKSSYNEQFF. The DNA for the CDR3 is TGTGCCAGTAAGAGCTCCTACAATGAGCAGTTCTTC.

CDR3 loop: CASSPQDSPYEQYF. The CDR3 region has the DNA TGTGCCAGCAGCCCTCAGGACAGCCCCTACGAGCAGTACTTC. The rearrangement joins TRBV7-8 to TRBJ2-7; tentatively, D is TRBD1 (6 bases). CDR3 length equals 14 residues. The V gene's germline CDR1 is SGHVS and CDR2 FQNEAQ. Trimming took off 5 bases at V and 2 bases at J, with 13 bases between the two ends.